This TCR beta chain is from a study of blood T cell repertoires in COVID-19. In the study overall: Sites in the United States, Italy and Spain provided acute and convalescent COVID-19 samples. T cells, B-cell-depleted T cells, or PBMCs supplied cDNA or gDNA.

Methods used by the authors: Estimates of nucleated cell counts were drawn from the amplification of reference gene primers. This table comes from immunoSEQ multiplex PCR, and its TCRdb copy is limited to in-frame clones, with some not included. V, J and clone size are taken as reported in that table, and D and trimming were inferred from the DNA itself. The sample yields about 230,000 clones, approximately 80% seen once. This clone was counted once. Germline loops: CDR1 SGHTA, CDR2 FQGNSA. V lost 0 bases to trimming and J lost 5 bases, with 11 bases between them. CDR3 length: 16 residues. The chain recombines TRBV7-2 with TRBJ2-6, with a possible D match to TRBD2 (5 bases). Sequences were obtained from peripheral blood. The TCR sequence derives from a man aged 40-49 years who had recovered from COVID-19. CDR3: CASSLAAGSRANVLTF. CDR3 bases: TGTGCCAGCAGCTTAGCGGCGGGTTCTAGGGCCAACGTCCTGACTTTC.